This TCR beta chain was recorded in a study of blood T cells in healthy people across ages. V dropped 5 bases and J dropped 10; count of bases not matched to a gene: 11. The length of the CDR3 is 15 residues. Per the germline V gene, CDR1 is SGHTA and CDR2 is FQGTGA. It was with a sample-barcoded 5' primer and a J-beta primer mix that a second PCR of roughly 7 to 12 cycles was run. TCRdb called the 5' RACE reads again in MiXCR, with one record for every CDR3 protein. The sample has about 720,000 distinct CDR3 sequences; around 25% are singletons. The same sample was also studied in work on T cells of mothers and their children.

Sequencing was carried out using blood. This clonotype was obtained from a boy aged 5-17 years in good health. This rearrangement joins TRBV7-3 to TRBJ2-1; 10 bases line up with TRBD2. This CDR3 is CASSPGLAGVREQFF. CDR3 bases: TGTGCCAGCAGCCCTGGTCTAGCGGGAGTCCGGGAGCAGTTCTTC.